This T cell receptor beta chain was captured in a study of long-term antiretroviral therapy in people with HIV. A v3.0 immunoSEQ assay was performed at survey level. Method: immunoSEQ multiplex PCR; TCRdb's copy keeps in-frame clones and lacks some. The sample has 30,000 to 50,000 clones; 85% are singletons. Germline V lookup: CDR1 LNHDA, CDR2 SQIVND (reference sequence). V lost 6 bases and J 0 bases, leaving 11 bases between the germline ends. This CDR3 is built from 14 residues. In this sample, this clone turned up a few times. The clonotype comes from a woman aged 45-60 years with HIV. The source material was unsorted PBMCs, sampled 3.1 years after starting antiretroviral therapy. This sequence joins TRBV19 and TRBJ1-1, with D perhaps matching TRBD1 (6 bases). DNA for the CDR3: TGTGCCAGTAGGCCTCAGGGGATGAACACTGAAGCTTTCTTT. This codes for CASRPQGMNTEAFF.